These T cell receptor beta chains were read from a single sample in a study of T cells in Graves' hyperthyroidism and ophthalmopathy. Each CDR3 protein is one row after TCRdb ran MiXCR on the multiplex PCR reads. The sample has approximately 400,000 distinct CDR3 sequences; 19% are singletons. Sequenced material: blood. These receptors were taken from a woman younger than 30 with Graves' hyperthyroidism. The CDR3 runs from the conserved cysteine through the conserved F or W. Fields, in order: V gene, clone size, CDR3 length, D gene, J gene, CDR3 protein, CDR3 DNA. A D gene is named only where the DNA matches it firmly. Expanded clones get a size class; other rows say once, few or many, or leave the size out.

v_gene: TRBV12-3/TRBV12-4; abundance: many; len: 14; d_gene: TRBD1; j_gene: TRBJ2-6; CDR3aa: CASRQGAGANVLTF; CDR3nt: TGTGCCAGCAGGCAGGGGGCCGGGGCCAACGTCCTGACTTTC
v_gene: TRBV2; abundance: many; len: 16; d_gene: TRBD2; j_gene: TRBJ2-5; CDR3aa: CASSELAGGRFETQYF; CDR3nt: TGTGCCAGCAGTGAACTAGCGGGAGGGCGGTTTGAGACCCAGTACTTC
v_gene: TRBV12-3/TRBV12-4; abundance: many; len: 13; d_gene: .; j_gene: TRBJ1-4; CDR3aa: CASNPGAAGKLFF; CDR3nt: TGTGCCAGCAACCCCGGGGCAGCGGGAAAACTGTTTTTT
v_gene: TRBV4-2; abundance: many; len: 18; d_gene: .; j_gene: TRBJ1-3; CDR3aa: CASSQDLPDSPSGNTIYF; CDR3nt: TGTGCCAGCAGCCAAGATCTCCCGGACAGTCCCTCTGGAAACACCATATATTTT
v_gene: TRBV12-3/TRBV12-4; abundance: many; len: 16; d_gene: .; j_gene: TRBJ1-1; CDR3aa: CASSSPLRRRGTEAFF; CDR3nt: TGTGCCAGCAGTTCCCCGCTCAGGCGGCGAGGGACTGAAGCTTTCTTT
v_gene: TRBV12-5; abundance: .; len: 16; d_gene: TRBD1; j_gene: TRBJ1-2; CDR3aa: CASVQVQGVANYGYTF; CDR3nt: TGTGCTAGTGTCCAAGTTCAGGGGGTTGCTAACTATGGCTACACCTTC
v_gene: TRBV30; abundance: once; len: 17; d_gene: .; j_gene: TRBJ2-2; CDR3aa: CAWSKGLGFQDTGELFF; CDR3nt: TGTGCCTGGAGTAAGGGGCTTGGGTTTCAGGACACCGGGGAGCTGTTTTTT
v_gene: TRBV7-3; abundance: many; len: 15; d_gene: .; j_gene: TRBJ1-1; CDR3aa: CASSRAGQGYTEAFF; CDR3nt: TGTGCCAGCAGCCGGGCCGGCCAGGGTTACACTGAAGCTTTCTTT
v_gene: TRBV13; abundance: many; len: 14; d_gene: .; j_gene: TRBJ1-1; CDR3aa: CASSFHRANTEAFF; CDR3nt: TGTGCCAGCAGCTTTCATAGGGCGAACACTGAAGCTTTCTTT
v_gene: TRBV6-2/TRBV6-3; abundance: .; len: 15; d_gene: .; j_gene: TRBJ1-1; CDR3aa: CASSQAWDGNTEAFF; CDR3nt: TGTGCCAGCAGTCAAGCATGGGACGGGAACACTGAAGCTTTCTTT
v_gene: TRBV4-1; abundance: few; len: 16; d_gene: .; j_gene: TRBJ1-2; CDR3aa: CASQAPGATNGNGYTF; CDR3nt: TGCGCCAGCCAAGCCCCCGGGGCCACCAACGGCAATGGCTACACCTTC
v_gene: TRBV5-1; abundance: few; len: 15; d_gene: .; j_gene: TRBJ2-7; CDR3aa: CASSLGGTLGNEQYF; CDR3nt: TGCGCCAGCAGCTTGGGGGGAACCCTTGGGAACGAGCAGTACTTC
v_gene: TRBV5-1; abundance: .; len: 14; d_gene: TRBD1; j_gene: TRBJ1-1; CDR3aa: CASSLTGGAPEAFF; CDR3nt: TGCGCCAGCAGCTTGACAGGGGGCGCCCCTGAAGCTTTCTTT
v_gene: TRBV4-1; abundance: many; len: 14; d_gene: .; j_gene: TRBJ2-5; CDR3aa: CASSQTAGRETQYF; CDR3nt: TGCGCCAGCAGCCAAACCGCGGGGAGGGAGACCCAGTACTTC
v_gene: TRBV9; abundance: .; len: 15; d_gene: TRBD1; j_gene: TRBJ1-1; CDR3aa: CASSPRQGMNTDAFF; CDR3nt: TGTGCCAGCAGCCCCCGACAGGGGATGAACACTGACGCTTTCTTT
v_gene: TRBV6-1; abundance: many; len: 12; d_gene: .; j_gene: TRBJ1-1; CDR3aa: CASRDGGGLAFF; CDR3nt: TGTGCCAGCAGGGACGGCGGGGGGTTAGCTTTCTTT
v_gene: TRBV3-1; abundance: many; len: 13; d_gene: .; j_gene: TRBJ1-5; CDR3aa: CASSQDRSAPQHF; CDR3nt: TGTGCCAGCAGCCAAGATCGGAGTGCGCCCCAGCATTTT
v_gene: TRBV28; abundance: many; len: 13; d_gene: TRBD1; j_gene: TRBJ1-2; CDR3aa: CAIRTGIDYGYTF; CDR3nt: TGTGCCATCAGGACAGGGATTGACTATGGCTACACCTTC
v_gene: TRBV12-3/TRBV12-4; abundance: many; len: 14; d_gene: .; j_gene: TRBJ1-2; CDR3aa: CASSPNFGQWGYTF; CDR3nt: TGTGCCAGCAGTCCCAATTTCGGCCAGTGGGGCTACACCTTC
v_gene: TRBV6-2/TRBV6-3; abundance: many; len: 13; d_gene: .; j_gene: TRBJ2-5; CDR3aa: CASSFRQKETQYF; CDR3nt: TGTGCCAGCAGTTTCAGACAGAAAGAGACCCAGTACTTC
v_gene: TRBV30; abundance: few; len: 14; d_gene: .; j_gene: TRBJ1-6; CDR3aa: CAWRGQAARSPLHF; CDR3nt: TGTGCCTGGAGGGGGCAGGCGGCACGGTCACCCCTCCACTTT
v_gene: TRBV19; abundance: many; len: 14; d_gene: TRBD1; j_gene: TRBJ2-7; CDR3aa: CASSTGTGGTEQYF; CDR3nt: TGTGCCAGTAGTACCGGGACAGGAGGGACTGAGCAGTACTTC
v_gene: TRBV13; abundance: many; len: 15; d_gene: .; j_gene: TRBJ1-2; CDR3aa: CASSYWSVTGGGYTF; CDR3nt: TGTGCCAGCAGCTACTGGTCCGTGACGGGGGGTGGCTACACCTTC
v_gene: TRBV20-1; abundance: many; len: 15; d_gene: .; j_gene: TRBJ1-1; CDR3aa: CSARVSGTSNTEAFF; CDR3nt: TGCAGTGCTAGAGTGTCCGGGACTTCGAACACTGAAGCTTTCTTT
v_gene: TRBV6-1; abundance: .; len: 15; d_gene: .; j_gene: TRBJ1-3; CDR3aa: CASIRPQRSGNTIYF; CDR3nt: TGTGCCAGCATCCGGCCACAGCGCTCTGGAAACACCATATATTTT
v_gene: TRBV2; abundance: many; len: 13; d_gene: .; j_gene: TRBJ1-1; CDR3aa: CASRGFKDTEAFF; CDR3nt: TGTGCCAGCAGGGGCTTCAAGGACACTGAAGCTTTCTTT
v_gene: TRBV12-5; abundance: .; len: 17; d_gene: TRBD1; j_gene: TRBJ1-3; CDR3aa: CASGLDRTGGAGNTIYF; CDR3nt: TGTGCTAGTGGTTTGGATCGTACAGGGGGTGCTGGAAACACCATATATTTT
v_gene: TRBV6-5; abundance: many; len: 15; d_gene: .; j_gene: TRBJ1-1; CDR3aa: CASSFADSPNTEAFF; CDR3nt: TGTGCCAGCAGTTTCGCGGACAGCCCGAACACTGAAGCTTTCTTT
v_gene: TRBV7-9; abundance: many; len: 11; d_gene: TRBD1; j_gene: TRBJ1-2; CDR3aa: CASSRQGGYTF; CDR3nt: TGTGCCAGCAGCCGACAGGGTGGCTACACCTTC
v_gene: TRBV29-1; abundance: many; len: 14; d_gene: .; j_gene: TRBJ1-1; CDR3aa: CSVNGQRENTEAFF; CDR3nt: TGCAGCGTTAATGGACAGCGAGAGAACACTGAAGCTTTCTTT
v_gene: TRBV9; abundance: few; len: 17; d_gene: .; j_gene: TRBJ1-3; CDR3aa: CASSPGPILISGNTIYF; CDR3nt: TGTGCCAGCAGTCCGGGACCCATCCTGATCTCTGGAAACACCATATATTTT
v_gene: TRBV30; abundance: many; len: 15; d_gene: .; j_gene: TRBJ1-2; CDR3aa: CAWSPTSLPGTGYTF; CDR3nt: TGTGCCTGGAGTCCCACGAGTCTTCCGGGTACTGGCTACACCTTC
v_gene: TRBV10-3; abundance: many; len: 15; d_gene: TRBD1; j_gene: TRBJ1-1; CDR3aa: CAISTTGERVTEAFF; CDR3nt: TGTGCCATCAGTACTACAGGGGAGAGGGTCACTGAAGCTTTCTTT
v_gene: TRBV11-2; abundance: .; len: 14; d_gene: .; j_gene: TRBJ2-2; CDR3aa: CASSLGLYTGELFF; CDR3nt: TGTGCCAGCAGCTTAGGACTCTACACCGGGGAGCTGTTTTTT
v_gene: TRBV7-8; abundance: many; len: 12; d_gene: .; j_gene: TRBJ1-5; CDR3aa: CASSLGRGPQHF; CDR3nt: TGTGCCAGCAGCTTAGGACGGGGGCCCCAGCATTTT
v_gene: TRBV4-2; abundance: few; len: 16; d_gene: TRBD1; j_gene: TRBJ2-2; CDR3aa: CASSQMDRAIGGELFF; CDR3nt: TGTGCCAGCAGCCAGATGGACAGGGCTATCGGCGGGGAGCTGTTTTTT
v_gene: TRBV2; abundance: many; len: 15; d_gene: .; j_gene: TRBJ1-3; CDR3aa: CASSKTVYSGNTIYF; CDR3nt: TGTGCCAGCAGTAAGACGGTTTACTCTGGAAACACCATATATTTT
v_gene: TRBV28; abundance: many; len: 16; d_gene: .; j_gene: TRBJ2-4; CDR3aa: CASSFVGGWAKNIQYF; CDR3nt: TGTGCCAGCAGTTTCGTAGGTGGTTGGGCCAAAAACATTCAGTACTTC
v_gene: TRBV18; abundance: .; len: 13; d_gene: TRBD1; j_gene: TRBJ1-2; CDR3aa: CASCPGQSYGYTF; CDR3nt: TGTGCCAGCTGCCCGGGACAGAGCTATGGCTACACCTTC
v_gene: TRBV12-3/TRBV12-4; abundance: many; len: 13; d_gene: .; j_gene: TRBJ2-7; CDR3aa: CASSGRSRSEQYF; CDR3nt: TGTGCCAGCAGTGGAAGGTCGAGGTCGGAGCAGTACTTC
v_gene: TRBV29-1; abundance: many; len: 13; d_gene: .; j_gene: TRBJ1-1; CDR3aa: CSVRQGINTEAFF; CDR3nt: TGCAGCGTAAGGCAAGGGATTAACACTGAAGCTTTCTTT
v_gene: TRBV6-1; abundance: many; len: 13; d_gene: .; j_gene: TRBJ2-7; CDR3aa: CASSEQGLGEQYF; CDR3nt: TGTGCCAGCAGTGAACAGGGATTGGGGGAGCAGTACTTC
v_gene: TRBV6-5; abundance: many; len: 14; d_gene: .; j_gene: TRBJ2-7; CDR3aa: CASSYHPGTYEQYF; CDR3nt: TGTGCCAGCAGTTACCATCCGGGGACCTACGAGCAGTACTTC
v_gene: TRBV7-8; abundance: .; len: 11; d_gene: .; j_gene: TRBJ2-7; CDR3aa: CASSSLGEQYF; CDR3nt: TGTGCCAGCAGCTCCCTGGGCGAGCAGTACTTC
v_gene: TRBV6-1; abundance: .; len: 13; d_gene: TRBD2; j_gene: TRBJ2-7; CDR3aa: CASTPPGRAVLYF; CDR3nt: TGTGCCAGCACCCCCCCCGGGAGGGCAGTCCTGTACTTC
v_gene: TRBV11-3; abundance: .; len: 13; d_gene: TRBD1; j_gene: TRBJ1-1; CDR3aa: CASSSGTGSQAFF; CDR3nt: TGTGCCAGCAGCTCAGGGACAGGGAGCCAAGCTTTCTTT
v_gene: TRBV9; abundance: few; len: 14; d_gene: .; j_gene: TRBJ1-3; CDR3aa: CASSGQRSRNTIYF; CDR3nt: TGTGCCAGCAGCGGACAGCGCTCTAGAAACACCATATATTTT
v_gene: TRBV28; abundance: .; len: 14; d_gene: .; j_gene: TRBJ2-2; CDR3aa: CASSLMRNTGELFF; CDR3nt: TGTGCCAGCAGTTTAATGCGGAACACCGGGGAGCTGTTTTTT
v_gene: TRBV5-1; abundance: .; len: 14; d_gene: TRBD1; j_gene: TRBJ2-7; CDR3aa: CASRSDRVDREQYF; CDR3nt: TGCGCCAGCAGATCGGACAGGGTGGATCGCGAGCAGTACTTC
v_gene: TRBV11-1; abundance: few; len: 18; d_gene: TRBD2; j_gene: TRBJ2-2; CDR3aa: CASSLRLAGAQNTGELFF; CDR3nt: TGTGCCAGCAGCCTCAGACTAGCGGGGGCTCAAAACACCGGGGAGCTGTTTTTT
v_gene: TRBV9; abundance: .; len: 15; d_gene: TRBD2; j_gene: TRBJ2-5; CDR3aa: CASSLSSGEQETQYF; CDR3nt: TGTGCCAGCAGCCTCTCTAGCGGGGAACAAGAGACCCAGTACTTC
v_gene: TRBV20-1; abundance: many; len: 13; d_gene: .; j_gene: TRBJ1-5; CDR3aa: CSAPWGGNQPQHF; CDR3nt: TGCAGTGCGCCGTGGGGGGGCAATCAGCCCCAGCATTTT
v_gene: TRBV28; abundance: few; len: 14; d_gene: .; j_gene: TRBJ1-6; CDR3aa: CASIPSGSNSPLHF; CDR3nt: TGTGCCAGCATCCCGTCAGGAAGTAATTCACCCCTCCACTTT
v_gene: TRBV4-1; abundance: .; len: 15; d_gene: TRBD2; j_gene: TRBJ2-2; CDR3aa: CASSRSGGATGELCF; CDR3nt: TGCGCCAGCAGCCGCAGCGGGGGGGCCACCGGGGAGCTGTGTTTT
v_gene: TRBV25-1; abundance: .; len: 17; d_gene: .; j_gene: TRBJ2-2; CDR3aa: CASSEPLGRSAAGELFF; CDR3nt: TGTGCCAGCAGTGAACCCCTTGGGAGGTCTGCAGCCGGGGAGCTGTTTTTT